Included here is one T cell receptor (beta chain) sequence, with context. Its antigen is still unknown. No base quality information exists; no much larger clone differs at one position. V lost 5 bases and J lost 7 bases; the stretch between them is 12 bases long. The germline V gene sets CDR1 to MNHEY and CDR2 to SVGAGI. The CDR3 runs 12 amino acids, cysteine and phenylalanine included. Just CDR3 DNA is preserved here, 36 bases in frame from base 1. This entry comes from a study of molecular identifiers for immune sequencing clone quantification (dated by TCRdb to 2016 to 2019). Notes on the research overall: For a replicate experiment, RNA from around 20,000 or 99,000 naive CD8 T cells was divided into five aliquots, of which four were sequenced. This methods study used CD8 T cells to benchmark TCR RNA copy counting and molecular-identifier clustering-based TCR repertoire sequencing (MIDCIRS). Beyond this particular receptor, the publication reports: The naive libraries included spiked-in Jurkat TCR RNA (fewer than eleven copies' worth), and this RNA is not part of the donor repertoire. Modeling indicated 2.5 to 3.5 TCR RNA copies recovered per cell, compared with about 9.7 by digital PCR, which implies a capture efficiency of about 27%. When barcode sub-clustering was not used, chimeric consensus sequences inflated TCR diversity, with chimeras reaching as high as 47%. In CMV-specific effector cells, over 99% of molecules were held by clones above 20 RNA copies, whereas under 1% of molecules were held by such clones in naive cells. Identical TCR molecules sharing a barcode could cause highly expanded clone sizes to be underestimated. Even against a background of around 950,000 naive CD8 T cells, spiked-in Jurkat TCR RNA amounting to a single cell's worth was reported to be detectable.

Libraries of naive CD8 T cells were generated from around 20,000 to 990,000 sorted cells, with 10%, 30% or 50% of the purified RNA used. On a BD FACSAria II, naive CD8 T cells were FACS-sorted as CD8+CD4-CCR7+CD45RA+ and collected into RLT Plus buffer. To test detection sensitivity, Jurkat RNA equal to ten TCR copies was added to samples of about 20,000-1,000,000 naive CD8 T cells. Enrichment of CD8 T cells was done with RosetteSep CD8+ T Cell Enrichment Cocktail plus Ficoll-Paque, and ACK red cell lysis came afterward. Libraries came from PCR. Data came from an Illumina HiSeq 4000. Bulk TCR libraries were generated as previously described, with the TCR primers listed in Table S5 used. Total RNA was purified with the Qiagen AllPrep DNA/RNA kit. Before analysis, reads from multiple sequencing runs of one library were combined. The paper's data handling went like this. Reads were retained only if the reads had an exact TCR constant sequence, and the retained reads were trimmed to 150 nt and grouped according to their 12-nt molecular barcodes. Within each barcode group, reads were sub-clustered at a 15% Levenshtein threshold, and quality-weighted consensus sequences were built per RNA molecule. Non-functional sequences were filtered out, along with any lower-count sequence sitting one edit away from another sequence. Barcode sub-clusters with fewer than 20% of the maximum read count were removed, based on fitting two negative binomial distributions. TCRdb redid the processing of the public reads, applying fastp at Q25 and MiXCR, and retained in-frame beta chains. Each record represents a unique CDR3 protein, reported with the most common genes and DNA among its rows. The authors' filters were not applied to this entry. The table for this sample lists 60,000 to 70,000 distinct CDR3 sequences; roughly 18% of them were counted only once. The ten largest clonotypes hold roughly 1.5% of the sample.

The V and J segments used are TRBV6-5 and TRBJ2-7, with the D gene call left open. This receptor was identified in a human donor in good health. Some libraries in this study had Jurkat cell RNA spiked in. Input material: naive CD8+ T cells from blood, with Jurkat cell RNA spiked in. The cell subset or site label on this specimen signifies: FACS-sorted CD8+CD4-CCR7+CD45RA+ naive T cells. The DNA sequence reads TGTGCCAGCAGTCCAGATCGACAAGAGCAGTACTTC. This codes for CASSPDRQEQYF.